The next 2 T cell receptor beta chains were all read from a single sample in a study of persistence of HIV-infected CD4 T cells. Anti-CD3/anti-CD28 beads served as a nonspecific positive control stimulus. Sorting of responding CD4+ T cells relied on upregulated CD40 ligand together with CD69. Sequencing used immunoSEQ version 4 in survey mode. Sequenced by immunoSEQ multiplex PCR; TCRdb stores in-frame clones only, minus some. The sample lists 40,000 to 55,000 clones, roughly nine tenths occurring once. Their antigen targets remain unknown. Sequenced here: CD4+ T cells sorted from PBMCs after roughly 19-hour stimulation, sampled from a patient who received antiretroviral therapy. Receptors originate from an adult woman with HIV who was CMV-seropositive.

The sample holds one count of this clone. This chain joins TRBV5-1 and TRBJ1-2, with TRBD1 identical over 7 bases. The germline V gene encodes CDR1 SGHRS and CDR2 YFSETQ. J gave up 8 bases and V 0 bases, and 4 bases lay outside the gene matches. This CDR3 is 13 amino acids long. The CDR3 coding sequence is TGCGCCAGCAGCTTGGGCCAGGGGGGAGGCTACACCTTC. Its protein product is CASSLGQGGGYTF.

The rearrangement links TRBV10-3 to TRBJ1-2; a weak D match, TRBD1 (5 bases). Germline-derived CDR1 and CDR2 are ENHRY and SYGVKD. This CDR3 contains 11 residues. The V end was cut by 4 bases, the J end by 6 bases, with 6 bases between. CDR3 in DNA: TGTGCCATCAGTGGCAGGGATGGCTACACCTTC. The encoded protein is CAISGRDGYTF.